The source of this T cell receptor (beta chain) is a study of Graves' ophthalmopathy and Graves' hyperthyroidism (dated by TCRdb to 2016 to 2019). Context from the whole study: Peripheral blood was collected at initial diagnosis, before any treatment. A discovery set of 100 patients (approximately 45 ophthalmopathy, about 55 stable hyperthyroidism) was enrolled to explore V-J signatures distinguishing ophthalmopathy from hyperthyroidism. TCR beta repertoire signatures were used to distinguish Graves' ophthalmopathy from Graves' hyperthyroidism and to predict progression to ophthalmopathy. The independent validation cohort included some 19 hyperthyroidism patients plus 17 patients who later progressed from hyperthyroidism to ophthalmopathy. The approximately 100 discovery patients were divided at random into training and test sets in a 7:3 ratio. In total, over 130 blood samples were TCR-sequenced: some 40 ophthalmopathy, around 75 hyperthyroidism and roughly 17 hyperthyroidism-to-ophthalmopathy patients. After sampling, hyperthyroidism patients received methimazole starting at 30 mg daily, and ophthalmopathy patients received high-dose intravenous methylprednisolone. In several hyperthyroidism patients, the T-cell repertoires found in thyroid tissue were compared with those found in blood. Study-level results and caveats: In validation, the model predicted ophthalmopathy progression with nearly 71% sensitivity and roughly 72% specificity; some 13 predicted patients were CT-confirmed with GO in a median of around 6.5 months. Among expanded thyroid clonotypes with frequency above 0.001, most also showed up in blood, which suggests that blood repertoires may reflect the thyroid immune response. The 13-signature model separated ophthalmopathy from stable hyperthyroidism with roughly 88% sensitivity and 81% to 82% specificity in cross-validation, and 80%/75% in the test set. Sample size was not statistically predetermined, and group allocation was not concealed from the investigators.

This clonotype occurred many times. Its antigen remains unidentified. No much larger clonotype is one base removed from it; base qualities were not supplied. Hyperthyroidism was considered stable if no progression to ophthalmopathy occurred within 18 months of follow-up. Patients with hyperthyroidism were aged 18 to 65 years, had been newly diagnosed, and had a disease duration of less than 2 months. Patients with other autoimmune diseases, uncontrolled infections, pregnancy or lactation were excluded. Clinical symptoms, serum thyroxine, TRAb, thyroid ultrasound and orbital computed tomography were used for diagnosis. PBMCs were isolated from about 10 ml of fresh peripheral blood by Ficoll-Paque density gradient centrifugation. Trizol reagent was used to extract the total RNA, and its quality was then checked on an Agilent 2100 Bioanalyzer. V is pruned by 4 bases and J by 0 bases, leaving 4 bases of the junction without a gene match. Counted from cysteine to phenylalanine, this CDR3 has 15 amino acids. Left in the record is the CDR3 DNA by itself, 45 bases read in frame from the first base. From a lookup of the germline V gene, CDR1 and CDR2 are SGHVS and FQNEAQ.

For repertoire sequencing, TCR beta CDR3 regions were amplified from RNA transcripts. The first round of RT-PCR was done with HTBI primers and the Qiagen OneStep RT-PCR kit, and was followed by a second round of multiplex PCR, then size selection and purification. The libraries underwent paired-end sequencing with 100 bp reads on an Illumina HiSeq2000. On the authors' methods: Reads were processed with SOAPnuke, discarding reads with adapters, uncalled bases, mean Phred below 15, or no exact constant-primer or identifier match. High-quality paired reads were merged with COPE v1.2.5. Each unique nucleotide sequence was treated as a clonotype, and MiTCR v1.1 was used to align the clonotypes to the IMGT TRB V, D and J references. Analysis was restricted to V-J combinations with a frequency above 0.0001, which covered roughly 99% of repertoires. A TCR clonal expansion and chaos score per V-J combination was defined as the ratio of F50 clonal expansion to chaos observed in the TCRdist matrix. Welch's t-statistics and random forest were used to reduce features to about 14 V-J combinations, which were fed into a naive Bayes classifier. The Morisita-Horn index was used to measure how similar the thyroid and blood repertoires were. In TCRdb, the public reads were trimmed at Q25 with fastp and aligned with MiXCR, with productive beta chains retained. Every entry covers one CDR3 protein and lists the most common genes and DNA from its rows. The V and J calls shown here were made by TCRdb, not taken from the authors' results. The sample table contains just over 600,000 distinct CDR3 sequences; only one count was recorded for 22% of them. The ten largest account for around 7% of the sample.

The rearranged segments are TRBV7-8 and TRBJ1-1, with TRBD1 identical over 8 junction bases. This sequence originates from a woman aged 18-29 years with stable Graves' hyperthyroidism. Some clones in this sample may be carry-over from other donors' samples. Donor details come from another sample of the same person, matched by shared clones. The source material was peripheral blood. This receptor has the CDR3 CASSSETGVNTEAFF. The nucleotide sequence is given as TGTGCCAGCAGCTCCGAGACAGGGGTGAACACTGAAGCTTTCTTT.